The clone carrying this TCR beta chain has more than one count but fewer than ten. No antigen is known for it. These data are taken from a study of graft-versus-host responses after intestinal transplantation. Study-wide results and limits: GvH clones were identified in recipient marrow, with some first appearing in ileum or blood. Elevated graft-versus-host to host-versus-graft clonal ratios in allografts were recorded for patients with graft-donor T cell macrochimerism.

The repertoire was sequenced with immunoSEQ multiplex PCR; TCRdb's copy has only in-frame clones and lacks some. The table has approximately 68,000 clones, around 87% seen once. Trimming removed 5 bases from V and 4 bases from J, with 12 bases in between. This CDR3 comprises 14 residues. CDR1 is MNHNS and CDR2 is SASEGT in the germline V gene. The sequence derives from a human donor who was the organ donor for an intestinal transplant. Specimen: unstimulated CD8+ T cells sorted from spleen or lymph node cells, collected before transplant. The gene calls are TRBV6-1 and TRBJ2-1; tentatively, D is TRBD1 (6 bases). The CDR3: CASSWSGEYNEQFF. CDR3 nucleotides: TGTGCCAGCAGTTGGTCAGGGGAATACAATGAGCAGTTCTTC.